The 32 T cell receptor beta chains presented below share a single source sample, sequenced in a study of blood T cell repertoires in COVID-19. TCRdb keeps only in-frame clones here, not all; method: immunoSEQ multiplex PCR. The repertoire has some 200,000 clones, around 84% of them found once; the top ten carry less than 6.5%. The sample consisted of peripheral blood. The receptors were sampled from a woman aged 55-70 years who had recovered from COVID-19.

This chain links TRBV30 with TRBJ2-7, with 9 bases matching TRBD1. Per the germline V gene, CDR1 is GTSNPN and CDR2 is SVGIG (reference sequence). This CDR3 contains 13 residues. Trimming cost V 2 bases and J 5 bases; bases outside gene matches: 4. In DNA form, the CDR3 reads TGTGCCTGGAGTACAGGGGGCCCGGACGAGCAGTACTTC. It codes for CAWSTGGPDEQYF.

CDR3 residues: CSVERSGRPEAEQFF. The CDR3 nucleotides are TGCAGCGTTGAGAGGTCGGGGAGGCCCGAAGCGGAGCAGTTCTTC. The rearrangement links TRBV29-1 to TRBJ2-1; tentative D call: TRBD2 (6 bases). The CDR3 contains 15 residues. Germline values: CDR1 SQVTM, CDR2 ANQGSEA. V shed 3 bases and J shed 10 bases, with 22 bases lying between them.

This chain joins TRBV5-1 and TRBJ2-5; 11 bases align to TRBD2. The CDR3 contains 15 residues. Losses at the gene ends were 2 bases for V and 3 bases for J; bases not matched to a gene: 3. Germline V gives CDR1 SGHRS, CDR2 YFSETQ. Here the CDR3 reads CASSFRSGGEETQYF. The CDR3, as DNA: TGCGCCAGCAGCTTCCGTAGCGGGGGGGAAGAGACCCAGTACTTC.

This clone has a handful of counts. The V and J genes are TRBV2 and TRBJ1-3; no reliable D call. Germline lookup yields CDR1 SNHLY and CDR2 FYNNEI. The CDR3 is 18 residues long. The V end was cut by 0 bases, the J end by 0 bases, with 15 bases between. The CDR3 here is CASSEAPYEARSGNTIYF. DNA for the CDR3: TGTGCCAGCAGTGAAGCGCCGTATGAGGCCCGCTCTGGAAACACCATATATTTT.

The V and J genes are TRBV2 and TRBJ2-3; 16 positions agree with TRBD2. Germline V gives CDR1 SNHLY, CDR2 FYNNEI. Trimming at V came to 7 bases and at J to 4 bases, leaving 8 bases not matched to a gene. This CDR3 region has 17 residues. The CDR3 DNA is TGTGCCAGCAAGGGACTAGCGGGGGGGCCGGCTTCAGATACGCAGTATTTT. Its protein is CASKGLAGGPASDTQYF.

The chain carries TRBV9 and TRBJ1-1; TRBD1 aligns across 7 bases. Germline V gene lookup returns CDR1 SGDLS and CDR2 YYNGEE. The length of the CDR3 is 15 residues. V was pared by 0 bases and J by 3 bases, with 5 bases of the junction left unmatched. The CDR3 coding sequence is TGTGCCAGCAGCGTAGAGGGGGCCACGCACACTGAAGCTTTCTTT. This encodes CASSVEGATHTEAFF.

J is TRBJ2-7 and V is TRBV5-1; D is undetermined. V lost 0 bases, J lost 7 bases, and 14 bases lay in between. CDR1 is SGHRS and CDR2 is YFSETQ in the germline V gene. The CDR3 is 14 residues long. CDR3 in amino acids: CASSLDVGSTEQYF. The CDR3 nucleotides are TGCGCCAGCAGCTTGGATGTGGGCAGCACGGAGCAGTACTTC.

The chain is built from TRBV5-4 and TRBJ1-1; a weak D match, TRBD1 (6 bases). This CDR3 is built from 15 residues. Per germline, CDR1 SGHNT and CDR2 YYREEE (reference sequence). V lost 0 bases to trimming and J lost 4 bases, with 13 bases between them. The chain's CDR3 is CASSLVGARGTEAFF. The DNA of the CDR3 is TGTGCCAGCAGCTTGGTGGGGGCTCGAGGCACTGAAGCTTTCTTT.

This clone showed up just once. V gene TRBV7-3 combines with J gene TRBJ2-1, with TRBD2 identical over 8 bases. CDR1 is SGHTA and CDR2 is FQGTGA in the germline V gene. This CDR3 is built from 15 residues. After removal of 5 bases from V and 4 bases from J, the junction contained 7 bases not matched to a gene. The CDR3 nucleotides are TGTGCCAGCAGCCCCGGTAGCGGGGCGTACAATGAGCAGTTCTTC. Translated: CASSPGSGAYNEQFF.

The J gene is TRBJ2-5, the V gene TRBV18; the match to TRBD2 covers 7 bases. This CDR3 spans 14 amino acids. V lost 6 bases and J lost 4; bases outside the gene matches: 8. CDR1 is KGHSH and CDR2 is LQKENI in the germline V gene. The chain's CDR3 is CASSLTSAGETQYF. CDR3 DNA: TGTGCCAGCTCCCTTACTAGCGCGGGAGAGACCCAGTACTTC.

This clone was recorded only once. The chain employs TRBV7-9 and TRBJ2-3; no definite D call. The ends were cut back, 4 bases at V and 1 base at J, with 15 bases in the middle. The CDR3 spans 16 residues. The germline V gene has CDR1 SEHNR and CDR2 FQNEAQ (reference sequence). The CDR3 here is CASSSPRNLRTDTQYF. For the CDR3, the DNA is TGTGCCAGCAGCTCCCCCCGTAACTTGCGCACAGATACGCAGTATTTT.

The rearrangement links TRBV19 to TRBJ1-1; possibly TRBD1 for D (5 bases). The V end was cut by 1 base, the J end by 11 bases, with 11 bases between. Per the germline V gene, CDR1 is LNHDA and CDR2 is SQIVND (reference sequence). The CDR3 is 12 amino acids. The CDR3 bases are TGTGCCAGTAGTATAGGGACAAATAACGCTTTCTTT. Translating gives CASSIGTNNAFF. Drawing the rest from reference TRBV19 and TRBJ1-1, the complete variable domain is DGGITQSPKYLFRKEGQNVTLSCEQNLNHDAMYWYRQDPGQGLRLIYYSQIVNDFQKGDIAEGYSVSREKKESFPLTVTSAQKNPTAFYLCASSIGTNNAFFGQGTRLTVV.

The chain uses TRBV4-3 and TRBJ1-2; the D is unclear. Trimming shortened V by 3 bases and J by 8 bases, and 13 bases separated the two germline ends. Per germline, CDR1 LGHNA and CDR2 YSLEER. This CDR3 is built from 13 residues. The CDR3 nucleotides read TGCGCCAGCAGCCAGGAGTGGGAGACGGGCTACACCTTC. Translated: CASSQEWETGYTF.

There are a few counts of this clone. The V gene is TRBV7-2, the J gene TRBJ1-3; D remains ambiguous. The CDR3 covers 14 residues. Germline-derived CDR1 and CDR2 are SGHTA and FQGNSA. The V gene lost 3 bases and the J gene lost 3 bases, with 9 bases spanning the gap. The DNA for the CDR3 is TGTGCCAGCAGCTTCGGGATCGGTGGAAACACCATATATTTT. It encodes CASSFGIGGNTIYF.

The chain is built from TRBV21-1 and TRBJ1-2; TRBD1, the D gene given by the table, was not confirmed from the DNA. TRBV21-1 is marked as a pseudogene. The CDR3 consists of 15 residues. The CDR3 DNA sequence: TGTGCCAGCTATATTAACCCCAGGGGGAGGTATGGCTACACCTTC. This translates into CASYINPRGRYGYTF.

The rearrangement joins TRBV12-3 or TRBV12-4 to TRBJ1-3; no firm D call. CDR3 length: 13 residues. Trimming removed 7 bases at V and 0 bases at J, with 7 bases between. In nucleotides, the CDR3 is TGTGCCAGCACCCTAAGCTCTGGAAACACCATATATTTT. This encodes CASTLSSGNTIYF.

This chain connects TRBV5-5 to TRBJ2-2; no clear D. Germline values: CDR1 SGHKS, CDR2 YYEKEE (reference sequence). The V and J ends lost 3 bases and 0 bases respectively, with 12 bases between them. The CDR3 runs 16 residues. CDR3 residues: CASSSRGPPNTGELFF. As DNA, the CDR3 is TGTGCCAGCAGCTCCCGTGGGCCACCGAACACCGGGGAGCTGTTTTTT.

Points on this clone: Other DNA sequences of this sample code for an identical CDR3. The chain is built from TRBV5-1 and TRBJ1-1; a possible D gene is TRBD1 (5 bases). V was shortened by 2 bases and J by 3 bases, with 8 bases between the two germline ends. The CDR3 totals 13 residues. Germline values: CDR1 SGHRS, CDR2 YFSETQ. The DNA of the CDR3 is TGCGCCAGCAGCTTCCAGGGTGACACTGAAGCTTTCTTT. It encodes CASSFQGDTEAFF.

This clone turned up a few times. V gene TRBV7-9 combines with J gene TRBJ1-5; 7 positions agree with TRBD1. Germline CDR1 is SEHNR and CDR2 is FQNEAQ (reference sequence). V lost 5 bases and J lost 7; bases outside the gene matches: 5. This CDR3 is 13 amino acids long. The CDR3 is CASSLRGNQPQHF. The CDR3, as DNA: TGTGCCAGCAGCCTCAGGGGGAACCAGCCCCAGCATTTT.

The chain combines TRBV24-1 with TRBJ2-1, with 12 bases lining up with TRBD1. Trimming took 4 bases from V and 4 from J; bases not matched to a gene: 4. Germline V gene sequence: CDR1 KGHDR, CDR2 SFDVKD. The CDR3 consists of 16 residues. Here the CDR3 DNA reads TGTGCCACCAGTGACGGGGGACAGGGGGCATACAATGAGCAGTTCTTC. Amino acid sequence: CATSDGGQGAYNEQFF.

V usage is TRBV2 and J usage is TRBJ2-2, with a tentative D call TRBD1 (6 bases). Germline V gives CDR1 SNHLY, CDR2 FYNNEI. The CDR3 is made up of 12 amino acids. V was shortened by 4 bases and J by 6 bases, with 6 bases between the two germline ends. CDR3 sequence: CASSAGAGELFF. CDR3 DNA: TGTGCCAGCAGTGCAGGGGCCGGGGAGCTGTTTTTT.

The V gene is TRBV3-1 (or the pseudogene TRBV3-2), the J gene TRBJ2-1; 11 nucleotides align to TRBD2. With V trimmed by 4 bases and J by 4 bases, 3 bases remained unmatched. There are 15 residues in the CDR3. Germline V CDR1 and CDR2: LGHDT, YNNKEL (reference sequence). The CDR3 protein is CASSRGTSGYNEQFF. The CDR3 DNA reads TGTGCCAGCAGCCGCGGGACTAGCGGATACAATGAGCAGTTCTTC.

This chain connects TRBV27 to TRBJ1-1; 7 bases are shared with TRBD1. This CDR3 is 15 amino acids long. Germline V gene lookup returns CDR1 MNHEY and CDR2 SMNVEV (reference sequence). The trim removed 5 bases at V and 4 bases at J, leaving 10 bases unmatched. The CDR3 reads CASSLTGTVGTEAFF. The DNA for the CDR3 is TGTGCCAGCAGTCTGACAGGGACCGTTGGCACTGAAGCTTTCTTT.

V gene TRBV5-6 combines with J gene TRBJ1-2; D remains unclear. CDR1 is SGHDT, CDR2 YYEEEE, per germline. The CDR3 loop spans 14 amino acids. V lost 5 bases, J lost 8 bases, and 19 bases lay in between. Written as DNA, the CDR3 is TGTGCCAGCAGGGAAGGAGGTCCCCTGAGGGGCTACACCTTC. Amino acid sequence: CASREGGPLRGYTF. Full variable domain (rest looked up from reference TRBV5-6 and TRBJ1-2): DAGVTQSPTHLIKTRGQQVTLRCSPKSGHDTVSWYQQALGQGPQFIFQYYEEEERQRGNFPDRFSGHQFPNYSSELNVNALLLGDSALYLCASREGGPLRGYTFGSGTRLTVV.

V and J are TRBV18 and TRBJ1-4, with 7 bases lining up with TRBD1. In germline, CDR1 is KGHSH, CDR2 LQKENI. Losses at the gene ends were 4 bases for V and 3 bases for J; bases not matched to a gene: 5. This CDR3 region has 15 residues. The CDR3 nucleotides are TGTGCCAGCTCACTTCTACAGGGGTCTAATGAAAAACTGTTTTTT. Residues: CASSLLQGSNEKLFF.

The chain has TRBV13 and TRBJ1-6; no definite D call. Germline CDR1 PRHDT, CDR2 FYEKMQ (reference sequence). CDR3 length: 16 amino acids. V gave up 5 bases and J gave up 7 bases, with 18 bases separating them. This chain's CDR3 is CASSPRTYFGNSPLHF. In DNA form, the CDR3 reads TGTGCCAGCAGCCCAAGGACTTATTTTGGGAATTCACCCCTCCACTTT.

The chain recombines TRBV5-1 with TRBJ2-3, with D unresolved. Per the germline V gene, CDR1 is SGHRS and CDR2 is YFSETQ. This CDR3 is 14 amino acids long. Trimming removed 9 bases from V and 0 bases from J, with 14 bases in between. CDR3 nucleotides: TGCGCCACCAACGACCCAGGAAGCACAGATACGCAGTATTTT. Translating it yields CATNDPGSTDTQYF.

V usage is TRBV19 and J usage is TRBJ1-2; D may be TRBD1 (5 bases). V was clipped by 5 bases and J by 3 bases, with 10 bases between them. The CDR3 contains 13 residues. CDR1 is LNHDA and CDR2 is SQIVND in the germline V gene (reference sequence). The CDR3 DNA follows: TGTGCCAGTAGTTGGGGCGGGGACTATGGCTACACCTTC. It codes for CASSWGGDYGYTF.

J is TRBJ2-5 and V is TRBV15, with 7 bases that match TRBD1. The CDR3 loop spans 17 amino acids. Germline V CDR1 and CDR2: LNHNV, YYDKDF (reference sequence). The V gene end was trimmed by 5 bases and the J gene end by 5 bases; junction bases not matched to a gene: 17. The CDR3 reads CATSAGAGDSRSETQYF. CDR3 bases: TGTGCCACCAGCGCCGGGGCAGGGGACAGCCGGTCTGAGACCCAGTACTTC.

In this sample, this clone turned up a few times. The chain joins TRBV7-6 to TRBJ1-1; TRBD1 is a possible D gene (5 bases). Germline V gene lookup returns CDR1 SGHVS and CDR2 FNYEAQ. The CDR3 is 14 amino acids. The V and J ends lost 1 base and 5 bases respectively, with 11 bases between them. CDR3 in DNA: TGTGCCAGCAGCTTAGGGGCAGGGTTGACTGAAGCTTTCTTT. The encoded protein is CASSLGAGLTEAFF.

This clone was detected a few times. This sequence joins TRBV6-5 and TRBJ2-7; D is possibly TRBD1 (6 bases). The germline gives CDR1 MNHEY, CDR2 SVGAGI. The CDR3 totals 14 residues. V gave up 4 bases and J gave up 1 base, with 11 bases separating them. This chain's CDR3 is CASSWGLPSYEQYF. CDR3 DNA sequence: TGTGCCAGCAGTTGGGGGCTGCCGTCCTACGAGCAGTACTTC.

Only a few counts were recorded for this clone. Its ends do not fully match the called genes, so a read error is possible. The gene calls are TRBV7-7 and TRBJ1-1; D uncertain. The CDR3 is 13 amino acids. Germline CDR1 and CDR2: SSHAT and FNYEAQ (reference sequence). The CDR3 loop reads CASSPTMGTEAFF. Here the CDR3 DNA reads TGTGCTAGCAGCCCCACTATGGGCACTGAAGCTTTCTTT.